This T cell receptor beta chain was captured in a study of cytomegalovirus exposure and HLA in healthy donors (dated by TCRdb to about 2017). For the wider study: An earlier analysis of approximately 640 of the donors reported about 290 Gb of sequence data and 117 million unique TCR beta sequences from approximately 180 million T cells. All discovery cohort repertoires had been generated using a single sequencing platform. HLA typing covered class I and class II loci at four-digit resolution. The study profiled the T cell repertoires of about 720 subjects by immunosequencing and related them to cytomegalovirus serostatus. In the later analysis, no new phenotypic data were used to find candidate immune exposures; instead, reliance was placed on TCR beta sequences and their occurrence across donors. On average, roughly 200,000 unique TCR beta nucleotide sequences were sequenced per donor among 398 genotyped donors of the cohort, with around 19% of those sequences being non-productive. Of the roughly 390 genotyped donors, 75% to 85% were placed in the genetic ancestry cluster associated with self-reported Caucasian donors. A later genetic analysis used genome-wide SNP genotypes for about 55% of the 666 donors, treating that subset as a discovery cohort. Along with the approximately 620-subject first cohort, a separate validation cohort of over 90 different subjects was used. Alongside the repertoire data, information on donor age, sex, ethnicity and CMV serostatus was compiled. The aim of the study was to test whether cataloging public T cell receptors could identify signatures of past pathogen exposure. To decide whether each TCR beta V gene segment behaved as functional or pseudogenic, an earlier analysis of approximately 620 of the donors relied on high-throughput TCR beta sequencing. In a later analysis, previously published TCR beta repertoires from several hundred donors were re-analyzed and high-resolution HLA genotyping was added so that TCR occurrence patterns could be studied. High-throughput TCR immunosequencing, statistical association of individual TCRs with disease status, and machine learning were combined to predict cytomegalovirus infection status. Roughly five DR-DQ haplotypes were handled as single units for association and clustering, since linkage in the cohort was strong. The number of donors typed differed by locus, with 629-630 for A, B, C, DRB1 and DQB1, around 520 for DQA1, 606 for DPA1, and 450 to 480 for DPB1. Approximately 310 gigabases of sequencing data and 70 million to 95 million unique TCR sequences made up an early release that covered several hundred HLA-typed donors. The paper as a whole reports these results and caveats: While some public TCRs were present in many individuals, most TCR sequences turned up only very rarely across donors. According to a later genetic analysis, donors in an Asian-associated ancestry cluster had fewer N-insertions in productive TCRs than the approximately 710-donor mean. The cohort was sequenced for TCR beta chains only, and without alpha or paired-chain data the features that could be detected were limited. Several of the top co-occurrence clusters appeared to be linked to parvovirus B19, influenza, CMV and Epstein-Barr virus, according to a later analysis. The only immune exposure information available for the cohort was CMV serostatus. HLA typing was unavailable for some donors at each locus, so association tests used only the typed subset. In a later analysis, the rate of TCR association differed among HLA loci, with DRB1 alleles having the most associated TCRs and HLA-C alleles having the fewest. Because counts were too low, more than 15 rarely observed V segments, including chromosome 9 orphons, were excluded from the earlier analysis of 500 to 700 of the donors. In vitro tests confirmed that a few of the cytomegalovirus-associated TCR beta chains recognize cytomegalovirus antigens. Cytomegalovirus status was reported to be diagnosed by the classifier with high specificity and sensitivity in both the original and validation cohorts. In a later genetic analysis, a missense DCLRE1C variant was associated with V-gene and J-gene trimming of TCR beta chains, and the association was replicated in an independent cohort. A further reported finding was that TCR beta sequences accurately predicted the HLA-A and HLA-B alleles for most subjects in the first cohort. According to the authors, the approach could potentially be generalized to other disease states and immunological phenotypes. When HLA alleles, especially DR and DQ, strongly co-occurred, attributing TCR associations to individual alleles was difficult. A later analysis associated 15,000 or so TCR beta sequences with specific HLA alleles at a false discovery rate of 0.05. The 87-base-pair reads could not distinguish some IMGT-functional V segments, including TRBV6-2 and TRBV6-3, so those segments were excluded. In a later analysis, HLA-associated TCR beta chains showed more clonal expansion and lower generation probabilities than non-associated chains that were equally common. According to a later analysis, most CMV-associated TCR beta chains appeared to be HLA-restricted, and the HLA associations seemed to be driven largely by CMV exposure. A total of 164 TCR beta chains were listed by the study as associated with cytomegalovirus. The presence/absence analyses assumed that sequencing depth was roughly uniform across donors, and that assumption may not be true. Broadly in line with IMGT annotations, most TCR beta V segments showed up in productive rearrangements about 90% or about 30% of the time in an earlier analysis of under 700 of the donors. The sequencing pipeline was judged likely to have produced a cluster of highly shared sequence variants as a technical artifact. Correlated functional status among segregating V segments might be attributable to linkage disequilibrium, but an unknown experimental factor could not be ruled out.

In the germline V gene, CDR1 corresponds to SGHAT and CDR2 to FQNNGV. Trimmed from V: 2 bases; trimmed from J: 5 bases; junction bases lacking a gene match: 8. The cysteine opens and the phenylalanine closes a CDR3 of 17 amino acids. The only DNA kept is the CDR3, 51 bases in frame from the first base. The cohort comprised approximately 700 healthy bone marrow donors. Cohort members were all nominally healthy when sampled, although unrecorded immune exposures were likely present. The donor was CMV seropositive and belonged to the group of 250 to 350 seropositive cohort members. A peripheral blood sample was provided by each donor, and peripheral blood mononuclear cells were used for TCR beta sequencing. The Qiagen DNeasy Blood Extraction Kit was used to extract genomic DNA from the blood cell samples. Libraries were made using the immunoSEQ multiplex PCR assay. The multiplex PCR relied on a mix of 60 forward primers for TCR Vbeta segments and 13 reverse primers for TCR Jbeta segments. Amplification of the CDR3 region of rearranged TCR beta genes was performed with a multiplex PCR assay on genomic DNA. The amplified TCR beta libraries were sequenced on the Illumina HiSeq System as 87-base-pair reads. Per the original workflow: A later analysis tallied 80 million to 95 million unique TCR beta chains across the 666 repertoires, and about 10 million of those chains were shared by two or more donors. A nearest-neighbor algorithm error-corrected the raw reads and collapsed the reads into unique sequences, merging closely related sequences to remove PCR and sequencing errors. To assign V, D and J gene segments, CDR3 sequences were aligned to IMGT reference sequences. For a sequence to be retained, a match of at least six nucleotides was required to both a V gene segment and a J gene segment. Rearrangements were classified as productive when the CDR3 lacked stop codons and remained in frame with V and J, and all other rearrangements were classified as non-productive. Following IMGT convention, CDR3 was defined as the stretch from the second conserved V-encoded cysteine to the conserved J-encoded phenylalanine. The earlier analysis of some 550 of the donors excluded any sequence lacking an unambiguous match to a single V gene segment. An earlier analysis of fewer than 650 of the donors classified V segments as functional when productive rearrangements were above 56.7% and as segregating when the standard deviation between donors was above 5%. A statistical classification framework was built to diagnose cytomegalovirus status from the catalog of TCR beta chain sequences. In a later analysis, TCR nucleotide sequences were compared against IMGT/GENE-DB human TR gene sequences so that V and J genes could be assigned. A later analysis assigned CDR3 sequences and most-parsimonious VDJ recombination scenarios with the TCRdist pipeline. In a later analysis, each TCR beta chain was defined by its CDR3 amino acid sequence together with its V-gene family, and reads lacking a unique V-gene family were excluded. In a later analysis, 550 to 650 highly shared, low-generation-probability nucleotide sequences were removed to address suspected cross-contamination and a sequencing artifact. A later analysis calculated a clonal expansion index for each public chain from normalized within-repertoire ranks of inferred template counts. A later analysis computed generation probabilities with a VDJ recombination model fitted to out-of-frame rearrangements, and checked the results against IGoR. Hypergeometric tests were used in a later analysis to score TCR-TCR, TCR-HLA and TCR-CMV co-occurrence, with a repertoire-size bias correction applied to the TCR pairs. To estimate false discovery rates, a later analysis permuted the HLA or CMV assignments 20 times. In a later analysis, co-occurring TCRs were grouped using DBSCAN, and TCRdist sequence similarity was added for clustering within HLA-allele-positive subsets. Co-occurrence clustering excluded repertoires with fewer than 30,000 or more than 120,000 public chains, plus five with anomalous nucleotide sharing. TCRdb carries this immuneACCESS record with in-frame sequences only. Its versions omit some clonotypes, under half of them owing to an unresolved V gene in the studies checked, with the rest unexplained. That table furnishes V, J and clone size, whereas the DNA furnished D and trimming. The sample includes some 190,000 clones, with less than 90% observed a single time. Together, the top ten hold 1.2% to 1.5% of the sample.

Notes on this clone: It has no known antigen specificity. Base qualities are not recorded, but no much larger clone differs from it by a single base.

Here the chain combines TRBV11-2 and TRBJ2-5; TRBD2 aligns with 13 central bases. The receptor's source is a girl under 18 in good health and CMV-seropositive. Sequencing was performed on PBMCs. CDR3 protein: CASSLTPGLAGWETQYF. The DNA sequence follows: TGTGCCAGCAGCTTAACTCCGGGACTAGCGGGATGGGAGACCCAGTACTTC.